Below are 10 T cell receptor beta chains sequenced from a single sample in a study of blood T cell repertoires in COVID-19. Libraries were prepared by immunoSEQ multiplex PCR; TCRdb keeps only in-frame clonotypes and omits some of them. The sample contains approximately 200,000 clones, approximately 83% of which appear only once. The specimen sequenced was peripheral blood. The receptors were gathered from a woman aged 30 to 39 who had recovered from COVID-19.

The genes are TRBV7-3 and TRBJ1-2; 11 bases line up with TRBD1. The germline CDR1 and CDR2 sequences are SGHTA and FQGTGA. V was pared by 6 bases and J by 6 bases, with 3 bases of the junction left unmatched. The CDR3 covers 13 residues. The CDR3 DNA reads TGTGCCAGCAGTCGGACAGGGGGCGATGGCTACACCTTC. Amino acids: CASSRTGGDGYTF.

The chain recombines TRBV5-8 with TRBJ1-1, with 9 bases fitting TRBD1. V shed 0 bases, J shed 0 bases, and the junction held 9 bases outside the gene matches. The CDR3 loop spans 18 amino acids. CDR1 and CDR2 (germline): SGHTS, YDEGEE. CDR3 sequence: CASSLAPGTGPMNTEAFF. DNA for the CDR3: TGTGCCAGCAGCTTGGCGCCCGGGACAGGGCCAATGAACACTGAAGCTTTCTTT.

V usage is TRBV30 and J usage is TRBJ1-4; 11 bases fit TRBD1. From germline, CDR1 is GTSNPN and CDR2 SVGIG (reference sequence). The CDR3 totals 15 residues. V shed 3 bases and J 4 bases; nucleotides not matched to a gene: 4. CDR3 DNA sequence: TGTGCCTGGAGGGACAGGGGGCGCGGTAATGAAAAACTGTTTTTT. It yields the protein CAWRDRGRGNEKLFF.

This clone was detected only a few times. V is TRBV28 and J is TRBJ1-3; D not certain. Germline V gene sequence: CDR1 MDHEN, CDR2 SYDVKM. The CDR3 is made up of 15 amino acids. V was pared by 5 bases and J by 0 bases, with 11 bases between. The CDR3 DNA is TGTGCCAGCAGTCCGGCAGGACTCTCTGGAAACACCATATATTTT. This translates into CASSPAGLSGNTIYF.

The chain has TRBV6-5 and TRBJ2-2, with TRBD1 identical over 7 bases. The CDR3 runs 13 residues. V lost 6 bases and J lost 7; bases outside the gene matches: 5. Germline V CDR1 and CDR2: MNHEY, SVGAGI. The CDR3 sequence is CASRNRQGGELFF. The CDR3 nucleotides read TGTGCCAGCAGGAATAGACAGGGCGGGGAGCTGTTTTTT.

The chain combines TRBV6-5 with TRBJ2-3; 11 bases align to TRBD2. Germline CDR1 reads MNHEY; CDR2 reads SVGAGI. This CDR3 region has 15 residues. Unmatched junction bases numbered 11, after V lost 7 bases and J lost 8 bases. This CDR3 reads CASTLLAGAGGTQYF. CDR3 DNA sequence: TGTGCCAGCACCCTACTAGCGGGAGCCGGGGGTACGCAGTATTTT.

The genes are TRBV5-6 and TRBJ1-5; TRBD1 matches at 8 bases. The CDR3 covers 15 residues. The germline CDR1 and CDR2 sequences are SGHDT and YYEEEE. With 4 bases clipped from V and 7 bases from J, the junction kept 10 bases outside the gene matches. CDR3 sequence: CASSLKYDRGQPQHF. CDR3 bases: TGTGCCAGCAGCCTAAAGTATGACAGGGGCCAGCCCCAGCATTTT.

The CDR3: CAAMTPGRGRNQPQHF. CDR3 in DNA: TGTGCCGCGATGACTCCTGGACGAGGGCGGAATCAGCCCCAGCATTTT. This chain connects TRBV30 to TRBJ1-5; D not resolved. The V gene lost 8 bases and the J gene lost 4 bases, with 24 bases spanning the gap. The germline gives CDR1 GTSNPN, CDR2 SVGIG (reference sequence). This CDR3 has 16 residues.

The V call is TRBV28, the J call TRBJ2-1, with TRBD2 identical over 8 bases. Germline V gene data show CDR1 as MDHEN and CDR2 as SYDVKM. V lost 5 bases to trimming and J lost 0 bases; unmatched junction nucleotides: 6. This CDR3 is 16 amino acids long. Here the CDR3 DNA reads TGTGCCAGCAGTAGACGAAGCGGGAGCTCCTACAATGAGCAGTTCTTC. Translating it yields CASSRRSGSSYNEQFF.

The genes are TRBV7-9 and TRBJ2-5, with 12 bases lining up with TRBD2. The junction had 9 bases not matched to a gene; V was cut back by 5 bases and J by 5 bases. Germline lookup yields CDR1 SEHNR and CDR2 FQNEAQ (reference sequence). The CDR3 is 16 amino acids. The CDR3 here is CASSVGLAGLKETQYF. The CDR3 coding sequence is TGTGCCAGCAGCGTTGGACTAGCGGGATTGAAGGAGACCCAGTACTTC.